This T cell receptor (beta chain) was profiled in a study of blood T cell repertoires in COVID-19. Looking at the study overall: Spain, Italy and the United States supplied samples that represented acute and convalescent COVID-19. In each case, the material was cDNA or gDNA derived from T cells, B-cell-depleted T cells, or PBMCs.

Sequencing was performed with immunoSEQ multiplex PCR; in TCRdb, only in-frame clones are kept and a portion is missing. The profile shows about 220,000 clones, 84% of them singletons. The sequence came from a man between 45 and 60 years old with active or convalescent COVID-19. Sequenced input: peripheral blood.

CDR3 coding DNA: TGTGCCAGCAGCTTATCCCAGGGCCGGCGGACCCAGTACTTC. It encodes CASSLSQGRRTQYF. The chain links TRBV7-2 to TRBJ2-5, with D possibly TRBD1 on 5 matching bases. In germline, CDR1 is SGHTA, CDR2 FQGNSA. The V end lost 2 bases, the J end lost 7 bases, and 14 bases lay between the germline ends. There are 14 residues in the CDR3.